This T cell receptor beta chain was recorded in a study of CD8 T cells in Susac syndrome. An input of 0.5 to 1 ug of RNA was subjected to reverse transcription using random hexamers. One entry per CDR3 protein, called by TCRdb with MiXCR from the immunoSEQ multiplex PCR reads. The sample contains approximately 200,000 distinct CDR3 sequences, 95% of which appear only once. Germline V gene sequence: CDR1 SQVTM, CDR2 ANQGSEA. With V trimmed by 8 bases and J by 1 base, 12 bases remained unmatched. The length of the CDR3 is 15 residues. Sequencing used CD4+ T cells from PBMCs. The V gene is TRBV29-1, the J gene TRBJ1-1, with 8 nucleotides matching TRBD1. The origin of this receptor is a human donor with multiple sclerosis. CDR3 residues: CSTNGQGSGNTEAFF. In DNA, the CDR3 is TGCAGCACAAACGGACAGGGAAGCGGGAACACTGAAGCTTTCTTT. Using reference TRBV29-1 and TRBJ1-1 for the parts outside the CDR3, the full variable domain is SAVISQKPSRDICQRGTSLTIQCQVDSQVTMMFWYRQQPGQSLTLIATANQGSEATYESGFVIDKFPISRPNLTFSTLTVSNMSPEDSSIYLCSTNGQGSGNTEAFFGQGTRLTVV.